The 6 T cell receptor beta chains listed next were all sequenced from one sample in a study of response to subunit inactivated influenza vaccine (dated by TCRdb to between 2018 and 2020). The library was obtained by RT-PCR. The sequencer listed for this sample is Illumina HiSeq 2500. TCRdb reanalyzed the raw reads on its own, using fastp at Q25 for trimming and MiXCR for clone calling, and kept in-frame beta chains. For every CDR3 protein sequence, its rows merge into one entry that carries the most common genes and DNA. For this sample there are 200,000 to 250,000 distinct CDR3 sequences; about 12% appear just once. The top ten hold about 7.8% of the sample. Sequenced material: non-naive T cells sorted from PBMCs, taken about 14 days before vaccination. The sample's cell subset or site label, decoded: memory T cell fraction. These receptors were obtained from a man aged 45-65 years who received an inactivated influenza vaccine. Donor details come from another sample of the same person, matched by shared clones.

There are a few counts of this clonotype. This sequence joins TRBV20-1 and TRBJ1-2; D uncertain. Looked up from germline, CDR1 is DFQATT and CDR2 is SNEGSKA (reference sequence). There are 11 residues in the CDR3. Between the trimmed V and J ends, which lost 6 bases and 8 bases, there was a span of 13 bases. As DNA, the CDR3 is TGCAGTGCCGATTTTTCTTGGGGCTACACCTTC. It encodes CSADFSWGYTF.

This clonotype appeared a few times. The chain couples TRBV2 to TRBJ2-7; D gene unclear. The CDR3 extends over 15 amino acids. Germline V gene sequence: CDR1 SNHLY, CDR2 FYNNEI. Trimming removed 5 bases from V and 2 bases from J, with 16 bases in between. The CDR3 coding sequence is TGTGCCAGCAGTCGCGACTTGGCGGTGACCTACGAGCAGTACTTC. Encoded protein: CASSRDLAVTYEQYF.

The chain is built from TRBV15 and TRBJ2-3; TRBD1 is a possible D gene (5 bases). V gave up 4 bases and J gave up 0 bases, with 8 bases separating them. The germline gives CDR1 LNHNV, CDR2 YYDKDF (reference sequence). The CDR3 totals 14 residues. CDR3 bases: TGTGCCACCAGCAATGGACACAGCACAGATACGCAGTATTTT. The encoded protein is CATSNGHSTDTQYF.

V and J are TRBV7-2 and TRBJ1-5, with 11 bases that match TRBD1. There are 14 residues in the CDR3. The junction had 2 bases not matched to a gene; V was cut back by 4 bases and J by 6 bases. From germline, CDR1 is SGHTA and CDR2 FQGNSA. The CDR3 DNA reads TGTGCCAGCAGCTCCGGGACAGGGGGTCAGCCCCAGCATTTT. Translated: CASSSGTGGQPQHF. The variable domain in full, with the rest retrieved from reference TRBV7-2 and TRBJ1-5, is GAGVSQSPSNKVTEKGKDVELRCDPISGHTALYWYRQSLGQGLEFLIYFQGNSAPDKSGLPSDRFSAERTGGSVSTLTIQRTQQEDSAVYLCASSSGTGGQPQHFGDGTRLSIL.

In its sample, this clonotype was seen many times. V is TRBV20-1 and J is TRBJ2-5; D is possibly TRBD1 (6 bases). CDR1 and CDR2 (germline): DFQATT, SNEGSKA (reference sequence). The CDR3 sequence is 12 residues long. The V end lost 3 bases, the J end lost 3 bases, and 8 bases lay between the germline ends. This chain's CDR3 is CSASWTEETQYF. The DNA for the CDR3 is TGCAGTGCTAGCTGGACAGAAGAGACCCAGTACTTC.

This clonotype was counted between two and nine times. The J gene is TRBJ2-4, the V gene TRBV5-6, with a tentative D call TRBD2 (5 bases). There are 16 residues in the CDR3. Trimming took off 4 bases at V and 0 bases at J, with 14 bases between the two ends. Germline CDR1 reads SGHDT; CDR2 reads YYEEEE. The chain's CDR3 is CASSPRAYRAKNIQYF. The DNA for the CDR3 is TGTGCCAGCAGCCCGAGGGCCTACCGAGCCAAAAACATTCAGTACTTC.